This T cell receptor (beta chain) came from a study of cytomegalovirus exposure and HLA in healthy donors. Overall study results and limits: A list of approximately 160 TCR beta chains associated with cytomegalovirus was given.

On this clone: Its antigen is not known.

Repertoires were generated with immunoSEQ multiplex PCR, while TCRdb's copy carries only in-frame clones and drops some. The sample carries fewer than 250,000 clones, about 86% recorded once. Germline V CDR1 and CDR2: SGHNT, YYREEE (reference sequence). The CDR3 is 15 amino acids. Trimming removed 1 base at V and 1 base at J, with 10 bases between. The sequence came from a man aged 18 to 30 in good health and CMV-seronegative. The sample comprised PBMCs. The V gene is TRBV5-4, the J gene TRBJ2-3; D possibly corresponds to TRBD2 (6 bases). CDR3 loop: CASSLRRRGTDTQYF. For the CDR3, the DNA is TGTGCCAGCAGCTTGCGTCGGAGGGGCACAGATACGCAGTATTTT.